The 17 T cell receptor beta chains presented below share a single source sample, sequenced in a study of early stage breast cancer tumors. Clones were read by immunoSEQ multiplex PCR, and TCRdb kept only the in-frame ones, dropping some. The sample carries roughly 13,000 clones, 79% recorded once. The material sequenced was normal breast tissue next to the tumor. These receptors all stem from a person aged 50-59 years with breast cancer.

The CDR3 DNA follows: TGTGCCAGCAGCTTAGCGCCTGAAGCTTTCTTT. Encoded protein: CASSLAPEAFF. The rearrangement joins TRBV7-2 to TRBJ1-1, with unresolved D. V was trimmed by 0 bases and J by 6 bases, leaving 2 bases between them. The CDR3 runs to 11 residues. Germline V gives CDR1 SGHTA, CDR2 FQGNSA.

V gene TRBV19 combines with J gene TRBJ1-3; D not certain. Germline-derived CDR1 and CDR2 are LNHDA and SQIVND (reference sequence). V was trimmed by 5 bases and J by 0 bases, leaving 14 bases between them. The CDR3 is 16 amino acids. The DNA of the CDR3 is TGTGCCAGTAGTCCCTGGGCCCTCTCCTCTGGAAACACCATATATTTT. Residues: CASSPWALSSGNTIYF. Full variable domain (remainder filled in from reference TRBV19 and TRBJ1-3): DGGITQSPKYLFRKEGQNVTLSCEQNLNHDAMYWYRQDPGQGLRLIYYSQIVNDFQKGDIAEGYSVSREKKESFPLTVTSAQKNPTAFYLCASSPWALSSGNTIYFGEGSWLTVV.

CDR3 amino acids: CASSASGASTDTQYF. CDR3 nucleotides: TGTGCCAGCTCAGCAAGCGGAGCTAGCACAGATACGCAGTATTTT. This chain connects TRBV18 to TRBJ2-3; possibly TRBD2 for D (5 bases). The CDR3 has 15 residues. Trimming removed 5 bases from V and 0 bases from J, with 12 bases in between. Germline CDR1 reads KGHSH; CDR2 reads LQKENI.

CDR3 bases: TGTGCCAGCAGAAACACCGGGGAGCTGTTTTTT. Amino acid sequence: CASRNTGELFF. The gene calls are TRBV27 and TRBJ2-2; D gene ambiguous. The germline V and J ends were trimmed by 6 bases and 2 bases, with 1 base remaining between them. CDR1 and CDR2 from the germline V gene are MNHEY and SMNVEV (reference sequence). The CDR3 contains 11 residues.

The chain joins TRBV30 to TRBJ2-7, with D possibly being TRBD2 (7 bases). The V end lost 2 bases, the J end lost 2 bases, and 13 bases lay between the germline ends. The CDR3 has 14 amino acids. Germline V CDR1 and CDR2: GTSNPN, SVGIG (reference sequence). For the CDR3, the DNA is TGTGCCTGGAGTTTTGGGGGGGCCGCCTACGAGCAGTACTTC. As protein: CAWSFGGAAYEQYF.

The J gene is TRBJ1-3, the V gene TRBV10-3, with D possibly TRBD1 on 5 matching bases. The V gene's germline CDR1 is ENHRY and CDR2 SYGVKD. V shed 3 bases and J shed 0 bases, with 9 bases lying between them. The CDR3 extends over 15 amino acids. The CDR3 sequence: CAISDTGSSGNTIYF. The CDR3 DNA follows: TGTGCCATCAGTGATACAGGTAGCTCTGGAAACACCATATATTTT.

As regards this clone: At one boundary the junction diverges from the germline segment, which might be a read error. The rearrangement joins TRBV29-1 to TRBJ2-3; 13 nucleotides line up with TRBD2. This CDR3 has 12 residues. CDR1 and CDR2 (germline): SQVTM, ANQGSEA. The CDR3 DNA sequence: TGTGGACTAGCGGGAGTAACAGATACGCAGTATTTT. Amino acid sequence: CGLAGVTDTQYF.

This clone appeared a single time. The chain recombines TRBV19 with TRBJ2-5, with D possibly being TRBD1 (7 bases). Germline values: CDR1 LNHDA, CDR2 SQIVND (reference sequence). The CDR3 length is 13 residues. V was clipped by 3 bases and J by 5 bases, with 10 bases between them. CDR3 DNA: TGTGCCAGTAGTATCCCAGGGGGGGAGACCCAGTACTTC. Protein sequence: CASSIPGGETQYF. The full variable domain, in which reference TRBV19 and TRBJ2-5 provide the parts outside the CDR3, is DGGITQSPKYLFRKEGQNVTLSCEQNLNHDAMYWYRQDPGQGLRLIYYSQIVNDFQKGDIAEGYSVSREKKESFPLTVTSAQKNPTAFYLCASSIPGGETQYFGPGTRLLVL.

This rearrangement joins TRBV7-9 to TRBJ2-7; the match to TRBD1 covers 8 bases. V gave up 5 bases and J gave up 6 bases; unmatched junction bases: 6. This CDR3 contains 13 residues. Germline CDR1 reads SEHNR; CDR2 reads FQNEAQ (reference sequence). CDR3 DNA sequence: TGTGCCAGCAGCCCCGGACAGGGAAGCGAGCAGTACTTC. This translates into CASSPGQGSEQYF. Supplemented by reference TRBV7-9 and TRBJ2-7, the full variable domain reads DTGVSQNPRHKITKRGQNVTFRCDPISEHNRLYWYRQTLGQGPEFLTYFQNEAQLEKSRLLSDRFSAERPKGSFSTLEIQRTEQGDSAMYLCASSPGQGSEQYFGPGTRLTVT.

This clone occurred a few times. This chain joins TRBV6-6 and TRBJ2-2, with D tentatively TRBD1 (6 bases). The CDR3 runs 14 residues. In germline, CDR1 is MNHNY, CDR2 SVGAGI (reference sequence). Trimming removed 6 bases from V and 1 base from J, with 9 bases in between. The CDR3 spells CASRTGQNTGELFF. CDR3 nucleotide sequence: TGTGCCAGCAGGACGGGACAGAACACCGGGGAGCTGTTTTTT.

The J gene is TRBJ1-3, the V gene TRBV13; no firm D call. The germline V and J ends were trimmed by 3 bases and 8 bases, with 5 bases remaining between them. The CDR3 sequence is 11 residues long. CDR1 is PRHDT, CDR2 FYEKMQ, per germline (reference sequence). The CDR3 nucleotides read TGTGCCAGCAGCTTGAGTGACACCATATATTTT. This encodes CASSLSDTIYF. Full variable domain (outside the CDR3, taken from reference TRBV13 and TRBJ1-3): AAGVIQSPRHLIKEKRETATLKCYPIPRHDTVYWYQQGPGQDPQFLISFYEKMQSDKGSIPDRFSAQQFSDYHSELNMSSLELGDSALYFCASSLSDTIYFGEGSWLTVV.

The rearrangement uses TRBV7-2 and TRBJ1-2, with 8 bases that match TRBD1. CDR1 is SGHTA and CDR2 is FQGNSA in the germline V gene. V gave up 1 base and J gave up 2 bases; unmatched junction bases: 6. This CDR3 has 16 amino acids. The CDR3 is CASSLGGQGMNYGYTF. In DNA form, the CDR3 reads TGTGCCAGCAGCTTAGGAGGACAGGGAATGAACTATGGCTACACCTTC.

About this clone: One end of the junction varies from germline; a read error may be responsible. V gene TRBV9 combines with J gene TRBJ2-1; 7 nucleotides match TRBD2. Germline values: CDR1 SGDLS, CDR2 YYNGEE. The CDR3 is made up of 17 amino acids. In DNA form, the CDR3 reads TGTGCCAGCTCCCTGGGGGGGGAGTGGGGCTCCGACAATGAGCAGTTCTTC. This gives the protein CASSLGGEWGSDNEQFF.

V and J are TRBV15 and TRBJ1-5; no clear D gene. The V end lost 0 bases, the J end lost 7 bases, and 13 bases lay between the germline ends. CDR3 length: 15 amino acids. The germline CDR1 and CDR2 sequences are LNHNV and YYDKDF (reference sequence). CDR3 loop: CATSREMGGQQPQHF. The CDR3 region has the DNA TGTGCCACCAGCAGAGAAATGGGCGGTCAACAGCCCCAGCATTTT.

The J gene is TRBJ2-2, the V gene TRBV11-2; maybe TRBD2 (5 bases). V lost 2 bases to trimming and J lost 7 bases, with 14 bases between them. CDR1 and CDR2 from the germline V gene are SGHAT and FQNNGV. This CDR3 has 15 amino acids. Written as DNA, the CDR3 is TGTGCCAGCAGCTTACGAGAAAGGGAGTACGGGGAGCTGTTTTTT. It is translated as CASSLREREYGELFF.

The rearrangement links TRBV28 to TRBJ1-5, with D unclear. The germline CDR1 and CDR2 sequences are MDHEN and SYDVKM. Deletions cut 10 bases from V and 7 bases from J, with 8 bases between. This CDR3 is 10 amino acids long. CDR3 loop: CATLFQPQHF. The CDR3 DNA reads as TGTGCCACCCTGTTCCAGCCCCAGCATTTT.

This chain uses TRBV29-1 with TRBJ1-1; D not resolved. Germline V CDR1 and CDR2: SQVTM, ANQGSEA. The V gene lost 2 bases and the J gene lost 1 base, with 5 bases spanning the gap. The CDR3 spans 12 residues. CDR3 sequence: CSVETGNTEAFF. CDR3 DNA: TGCAGCGTTGAAACTGGGAACACTGAAGCTTTCTTT.